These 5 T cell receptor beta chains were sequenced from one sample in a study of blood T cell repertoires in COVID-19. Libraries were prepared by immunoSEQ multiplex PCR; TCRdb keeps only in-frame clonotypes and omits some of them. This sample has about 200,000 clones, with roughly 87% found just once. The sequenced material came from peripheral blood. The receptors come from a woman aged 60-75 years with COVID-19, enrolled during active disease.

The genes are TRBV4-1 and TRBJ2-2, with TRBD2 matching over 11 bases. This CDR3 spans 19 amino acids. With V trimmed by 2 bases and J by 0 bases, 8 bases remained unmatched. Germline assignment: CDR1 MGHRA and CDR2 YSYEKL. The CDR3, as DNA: TGCGCCAGCAGCCAAAGGGAGCGGGGACTAGCGGCGAACACCGGGGAGCTGTTTTTT. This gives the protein CASSQRERGLAANTGELFF.

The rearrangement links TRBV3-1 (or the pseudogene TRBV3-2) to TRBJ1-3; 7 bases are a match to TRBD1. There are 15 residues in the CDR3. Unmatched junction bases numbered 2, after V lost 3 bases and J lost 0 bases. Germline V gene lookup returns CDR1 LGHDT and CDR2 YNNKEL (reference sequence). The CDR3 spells CASSQTGHSGNTIYF. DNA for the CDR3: TGTGCCAGCAGCCAGACAGGGCACTCTGGAAACACCATATATTTT.

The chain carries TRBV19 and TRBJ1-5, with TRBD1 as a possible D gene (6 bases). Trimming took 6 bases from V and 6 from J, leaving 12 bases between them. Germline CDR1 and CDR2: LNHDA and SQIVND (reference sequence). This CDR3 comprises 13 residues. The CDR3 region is CASSGQISQPQHF. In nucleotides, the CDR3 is TGTGCCAGTAGCGGACAGATCAGTCAGCCCCAGCATTTT.

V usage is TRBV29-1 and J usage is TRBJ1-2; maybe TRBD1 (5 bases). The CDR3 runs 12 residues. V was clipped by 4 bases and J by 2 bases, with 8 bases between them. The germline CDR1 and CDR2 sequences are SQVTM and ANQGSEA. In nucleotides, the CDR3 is TGCAGCGTTGTCGCAGGGAACTATGGCTACACCTTC. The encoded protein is CSVVAGNYGYTF.

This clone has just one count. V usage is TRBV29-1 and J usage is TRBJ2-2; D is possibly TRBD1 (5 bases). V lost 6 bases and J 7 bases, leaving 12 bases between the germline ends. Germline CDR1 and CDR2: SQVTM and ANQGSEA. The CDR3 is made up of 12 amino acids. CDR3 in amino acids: CSVGRVGGELFF. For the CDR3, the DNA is TGCAGCGTCGGCAGGGTTGGCGGGGAGCTGTTTTTT.